The sequence of this T cell receptor beta chain was determined in a study of blood T cell repertoires in COVID-19. The germline V gene encodes CDR1 SGHRS and CDR2 YFSETQ. Trimming removed 7 bases from V and 6 bases from J, with 10 bases in between. CDR3 size: 12 residues. The method was immunoSEQ multiplex PCR; TCRdb's version includes in-frame clones alone and lacks a portion of them. The sample lists 300,000 to 400,000 clones, 88% seen once, with under 6% in the top ten. The specimen was PBMCs or T cells enriched from blood (not recorded which). The sequence was collected from a young man who had recovered from COVID-19. This chain uses TRBV5-1 with TRBJ2-2, with D hard to call. CDR3 nucleotides: TGCGCCAGCTCGGAGAGTCCCGGGGAGCTGTTTTTT. Translated, it gives CASSESPGELFF.